These 5 T cell receptor beta chains were all obtained from the same sample, sequenced in a study of T cells after yellow fever vaccination. Each CDR3 protein gets one entry after TCRdb re-called the 5' RACE reads with MiXCR. The sample carries roughly 150,000 distinct CDR3 sequences, 5% to 7.5% recorded once. The material was CD4+ T cells sorted from PBMCs, obtained 10 days after the yellow fever booster vaccination. The receptors were sampled from a man between 25 and 39 years old who received the YFV17D yellow fever vaccine.

This clonotype was counted ten times or more. The chain uses TRBV24-1 and TRBJ2-1; 8 nucleotides match TRBD2. This CDR3 has 13 residues. V was pared by 12 bases and J by 8 bases, with 11 bases of the junction left unmatched. Per germline, CDR1 KGHDR and CDR2 SFDVKD. The CDR3 nucleotides are TGTGCCGCTGGAAGCGGGAGTCCTGATGAGCAGTTCTTC. Translated: CAAGSGSPDEQFF.

A word on this clonotype: The junction differs from germline at one of its ends, possibly a read error. The chain combines TRBV20-1 with TRBJ2-5; the D call may be TRBD1 or TRBD2 (7 bases each). CDR3 size: 17 residues. Germline CDR1 reads DFQATT; CDR2 reads SNEGSKA (reference sequence). The CDR3 DNA reads TGCTGTGCTCGAACCCAGGGGGGGAAGGAGCTCTTTGAGACCCAGTACTTC. Its translation is CCARTQGGKELFETQYF.

The V and J genes are TRBV4-3 and TRBJ2-3; 8 bases are a match to TRBD2. Germline V gene sequence: CDR1 LGHNA, CDR2 YSLEER. This CDR3 spans 16 amino acids. Trimming removed 3 bases from V and 5 bases from J; junction bases left unmatched: 10. The CDR3 coding sequence is TGCGCCAGCAGCCAGGATTCTTTCGGGAGGGGAGATACGCAGTATTTT. Its translation: CASSQDSFGRGDTQYF.

V and J are TRBV20-1 and TRBJ2-3, with D unclear. The CDR3 spans 12 residues. The germline CDR1 and CDR2 sequences are DFQATT and SNEGSKA (reference sequence). The DNA of the CDR3 is TGCAGCGGAGCCTCTCCCACAGATACGCAGTATTTT. Translating gives CSGASPTDTQYF.

The sample holds a few counts of this clonotype. The chain recombines TRBV29-1 with TRBJ2-1; TRBD2 matches at 7 bases. There are 15 residues in the CDR3. Unmatched junction bases numbered 15, after V lost 6 bases and J lost 7 bases. CDR1 is SQVTM, CDR2 ANQGSEA, per germline. For the CDR3, the DNA is TGCAGCGTCCTCCCGGGAGGCCGAGGCTCAAATGAGCAGTTCTTC. Its translation: CSVLPGGRGSNEQFF.